The entry below describes one T cell receptor beta chain. The data belong to a study of blood T cell repertoires in COVID-19. The overall study: Sample material is recorded as cDNA or gDNA derived from T cells, B-cell-depleted T cells, or PBMCs.

In the original analysis: Reference gene primer amplification in the assay estimated nucleated cell counts. Repertoires were generated with immunoSEQ multiplex PCR, while TCRdb's copy carries only in-frame clones and drops some. That table is the source of V, J and clone size, and D and trimming were worked out from the DNA. The sample has more than 200,000 clones; less than 90% are singletons. The TCR sequence derives from a man aged 60 to 75 with acute or convalescent COVID-19. The sequencing input was peripheral blood.

CDR3 in amino acids: CASSERTGVPEQYF. In DNA, the CDR3 is TGTGCCAGCAGTGAAAGGACAGGGGTGCCCGAGCAGTACTTC. This rearrangement joins TRBV6-1 to TRBJ2-7; 9 bases map to TRBD1. After removal of 2 bases from V and 6 bases from J, the junction contained 5 bases not matched to a gene. This CDR3 region has 14 residues. CDR1 and CDR2 (germline): MNHNS, SASEGT.